This record looks at one TCR beta chain sequence and its context. The target antigen is unknown. V was clipped by 7 bases and J by 10 bases, with 16 bases between them. The CDR3 extends over 12 amino acids. The germline V gene encodes CDR1 SNHLY and CDR2 FYNNEI. Only Caucasian adults living in Nashville, Tennessee served as donors. Unsorted samples, those not sorted, used 84 million or so PBMCs for genomic DNA. These data come from a study of shared clonotypes between healthy human individuals. Study-wide results and limits: Sampling included only blood; tissue repertoires likely differ.

Methods used by the authors: ImmunoSEQ junction-only sequences lacked quality scores, so their filtering differed. The table came from immunoSEQ multiplex PCR; TCRdb's copy has only in-frame clones and leaves some out. That table supplies the V and J calls and clone size; D and trimming were determined from the DNA. The repertoire holds about 510,000 clones, approximately 79% seen once, with roughly an eighth in the top ten. This TCR was recovered from a woman in her thirties or forties in good health. Some clones in this sample may be carry-over from other donors' samples. The chain joins TRBV2 to TRBJ1-1, with D hard to call. The sample was PBMCs. CDR3 nucleotide sequence: TGTGCCAGCAACCAACAACGGCATTCAGCTTTCTTT. It codes for CASNQQRHSAFF.